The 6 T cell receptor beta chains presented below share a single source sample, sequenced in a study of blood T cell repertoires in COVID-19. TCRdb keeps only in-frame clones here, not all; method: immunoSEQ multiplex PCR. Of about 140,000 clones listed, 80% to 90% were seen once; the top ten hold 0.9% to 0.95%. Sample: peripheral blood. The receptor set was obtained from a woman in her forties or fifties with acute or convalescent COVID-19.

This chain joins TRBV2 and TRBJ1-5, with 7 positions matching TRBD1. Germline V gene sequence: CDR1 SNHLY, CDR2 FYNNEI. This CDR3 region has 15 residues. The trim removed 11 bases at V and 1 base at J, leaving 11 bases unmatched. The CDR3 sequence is CAGTGARKSNQPQHF. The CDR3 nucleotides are TGTGCCGGTACAGGGGCGCGGAAAAGCAATCAGCCCCAGCATTTT.

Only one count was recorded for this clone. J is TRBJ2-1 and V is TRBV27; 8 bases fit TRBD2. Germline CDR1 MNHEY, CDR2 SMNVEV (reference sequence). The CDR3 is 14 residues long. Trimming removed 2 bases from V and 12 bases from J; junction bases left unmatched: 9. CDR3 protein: CASSLALAAPGQFF. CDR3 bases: TGTGCCAGCAGTTTAGCACTAGCGGCACCTGGGCAGTTCTTC.

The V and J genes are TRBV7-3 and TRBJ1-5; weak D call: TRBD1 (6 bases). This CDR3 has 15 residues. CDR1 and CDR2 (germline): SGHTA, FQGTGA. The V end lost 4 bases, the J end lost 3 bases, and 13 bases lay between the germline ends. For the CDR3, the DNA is TGTGCCAGCAGCTCCTCAGGGGCGGACAATCAGCCCCAGCATTTT. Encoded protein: CASSSSGADNQPQHF.

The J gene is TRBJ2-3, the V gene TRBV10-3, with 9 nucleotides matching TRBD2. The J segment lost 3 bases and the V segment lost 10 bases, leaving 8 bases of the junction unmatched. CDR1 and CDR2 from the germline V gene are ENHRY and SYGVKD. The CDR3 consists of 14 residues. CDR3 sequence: CATGGRAVTDTQYF. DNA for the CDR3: TGTGCCACAGGCGGGAGGGCCGTAACAGATACGCAGTATTTT.

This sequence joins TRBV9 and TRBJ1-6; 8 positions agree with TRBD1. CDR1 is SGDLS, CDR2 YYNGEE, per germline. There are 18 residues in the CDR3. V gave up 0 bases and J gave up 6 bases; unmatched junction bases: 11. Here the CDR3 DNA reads TGTGCCAGCAGCGTAGTCGGAACAGGGGGATTGGGTAATTCACCCCTCCACTTT. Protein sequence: CASSVVGTGGLGNSPLHF. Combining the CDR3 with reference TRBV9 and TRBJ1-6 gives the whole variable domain DSGVTQTPKHLITATGQRVTLRCSPRSGDLSVYWYQQSLDQGLQFLIQYYNGEERAKGNILERFSAQQFPDLHSELNLSSLELGDSALYFCASSVVGTGGLGNSPLHFGNGTRLTVT.

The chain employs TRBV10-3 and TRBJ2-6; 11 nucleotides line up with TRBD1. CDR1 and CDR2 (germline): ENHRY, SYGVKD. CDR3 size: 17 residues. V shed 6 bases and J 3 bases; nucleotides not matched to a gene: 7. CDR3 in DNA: TGTGCCATCAGCGTCGGACAGGGGGCAAATGGGGCCAACGTCCTGACTTTC. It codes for CAISVGQGANGANVLTF.